The 13 T cell receptor beta chains presented below share a single source sample, sequenced in a study of Ad26.COV2.S vaccination and SARS-CoV-2 variants (dated by TCRdb to the early 2020s). Library preparation employed the immunoSEQ multiplex PCR assay. TCRdb took this table from immuneACCESS and kept in-frame rearrangements with V and J called. Such tables lack part of the clones; where checked against another copy, unresolved V genes explain under half of the gap, and the rest is unexplained. The table for this sample lists 350,000 to 500,000 clones; about 92% of them were counted only once. The ten largest make up about 4.5% of the sample. In light of the paper, this sample's treatment or condition label describes: some 20 received Ad26.COV2.S at low or high dose, single or two shots; about 5 received placebo; per-sample allocation not given. Repertoires of vaccine and placebo recipients were sequenced from samples collected on day 63 after the first injection.

This specimen was peripheral blood, taken in a trial of Ad26.COV2.S vaccine versus placebo. These TCRs come from a person aged 18 to 65 who received the Ad26.COV2.S COVID-19 vaccine or a placebo.

The chain joins TRBV28 to TRBJ1-4; a possible D gene is TRBD1 (6 bases). Trimming removed 5 bases from V and 5 bases from J, with 15 bases in between. This CDR3 comprises 15 residues. Per germline, CDR1 MDHEN and CDR2 SYDVKM. CDR3: CASSPPGQGNEKLFF. CDR3 coding DNA: TGTGCCAGCAGTCCCCCGGGACAAGGGAATGAAAAACTGTTTTTT.

The J gene is TRBJ2-1, the V gene TRBV20-1, with a tentative D call TRBD1 (6 bases). The germline gives CDR1 DFQATT, CDR2 SNEGSKA (reference sequence). This CDR3 has 15 residues. V was cut by 3 bases and J by 3 bases, with 15 bases left in between. CDR3 DNA: TGCAGTGCTAGTGACCGGGACACCTACTACAATGAGCAGTTCTTC. Translated, it gives CSASDRDTYYNEQFF.

The gene calls are TRBV27 and TRBJ1-2; D is unresolved. V lost 6 bases, J lost 8 bases, and 13 bases lay in between. The CDR3 runs to 12 residues. The germline V gene encodes CDR1 MNHEY and CDR2 SMNVEV (reference sequence). Here the CDR3 reads CASRSDPGGYTF. The CDR3 DNA reads TGTGCCAGCAGATCAGACCCGGGCGGCTACACCTTC.

The chain combines TRBV28 with TRBJ1-1; the D gene is possibly TRBD1 (5 bases). Trimming removed 3 bases from V and 0 bases from J, with 14 bases in between. The V gene's germline CDR1 is MDHEN and CDR2 SYDVKM. The CDR3 totals 16 residues. The CDR3 reads CASSFLGGRMNTEAFF. CDR3 in DNA: TGTGCCAGCAGTTTCCTGGGGGGTCGAATGAACACTGAAGCTTTCTTT.

This chain connects TRBV15 to TRBJ2-4; D is perhaps TRBD2 (6 bases). This CDR3 is 16 amino acids long. The germline V and J ends were trimmed by 0 bases and 3 bases, with 12 bases remaining between them. In germline, CDR1 is LNHNV, CDR2 YYDKDF (reference sequence). CDR3 DNA: TGTGCCACCAGCAGAGATCCCGTGGGAGGCAAAAACATTCAGTACTTC. Protein: CATSRDPVGGKNIQYF.

This chain links TRBV2 with TRBJ2-4, with TRBD1 matching over 7 bases. The germline gives CDR1 SNHLY, CDR2 FYNNEI. The CDR3 spans 15 residues. The junction had 5 bases not matched to a gene; V was cut back by 6 bases and J by 0 bases. This CDR3 reads CASRNRGLAKNIQYF. DNA for the CDR3: TGTGCCAGCAGGAACAGGGGCCTAGCCAAAAACATTCAGTACTTC.

The rearrangement joins TRBV5-6 to TRBJ2-3; no firm D call. The germline CDR1 and CDR2 sequences are SGHDT and YYEEEE. The CDR3 is 15 residues long. V was shortened by 2 bases and J by 0 bases, with 10 bases between the two germline ends. The CDR3 nucleotides read TGTGCCAGCAGCTTCGGATCCTCTAGCACAGATACGCAGTATTTT. This translates into CASSFGSSSTDTQYF.

The rearrangement links TRBV4-3 to TRBJ2-2; TRBD1 agrees at 7 bases. The CDR3 has 15 residues. Trimming at V came to 2 bases and at J to 7 bases, leaving 7 bases not matched to a gene. The germline CDR1 and CDR2 sequences are LGHNA and YSLEER. The CDR3 DNA sequence: TGCGCCAGCAGCCAACGTACAGGGGTGCACGGGGAGCTGTTTTTT. As protein: CASSQRTGVHGELFF.

The V gene is TRBV18, the J gene TRBJ2-7, with TRBD2 matching over 9 bases. The V and J ends lost 1 base and 7 bases, in that order; junction bases with no gene match: 2. Germline CDR1 is KGHSH and CDR2 is LQKENI. There are 13 residues in the CDR3. This CDR3 is CASSPLAGGEQYF. Written as DNA, the CDR3 is TGTGCCAGCTCACCACTTGCGGGAGGGGAGCAGTACTTC.

The chain uses TRBV19 and TRBJ1-2; a possible D gene is TRBD1 (5 bases). Looked up from germline, CDR1 is LNHDA and CDR2 is SQIVND (reference sequence). The V end lost 4 bases, the J end lost 8 bases, and 20 bases lay between the germline ends. The CDR3 is 15 residues long. The CDR3 here is CASSNRFGGQRGYTF. The CDR3 coding sequence is TGTGCCAGTAGTAATCGATTCGGGGGTCAGAGGGGCTACACCTTC.

The chain employs TRBV16 and TRBJ1-4, with 7 nucleotides matching TRBD1. Trimming took 0 bases from V and 16 from J; bases not matched to a gene: 5. The CDR3 totals 12 residues. Germline V gene sequence: CDR1 KGHSY, CDR2 FQNENV. In DNA, the CDR3 is TGTGCCAGCAGCCAATCCCGAGGGGGCGCGTTTTTT. Amino acids: CASSQSRGGAFF.

The rearrangement uses TRBV6-4 and TRBJ2-3, with 9 bases aligning to TRBD2. This CDR3 contains 15 residues. The germline V gene encodes CDR1 MRHNA and CDR2 SNTAGT. Trimming removed 6 bases from V and 0 bases from J; junction bases left unmatched: 4. CDR3 bases: TGTGCCAGCAGCCCAGCGGGAGGAAGCACAGATACGCAGTATTTT. It is translated as CASSPAGGSTDTQYF.

The J gene is TRBJ2-6, the V gene TRBV7-2; tentatively, D is TRBD1 (5 bases). V was clipped by 5 bases and J by 0 bases, with 14 bases between them. Germline V gene lookup returns CDR1 SGHTA and CDR2 FQGNSA. This CDR3 is built from 17 residues. CDR3 residues: CASSAQSRVSGANVLTF. The CDR3, as DNA: TGTGCCAGCAGCGCACAGAGCAGGGTCTCTGGGGCCAACGTCCTGACTTTC.